These 27 T cell receptor beta chains share one sample of origin, sequenced in a study of cytomegalovirus exposure and HLA in healthy donors (dated by TCRdb to the late 2010s). The protocol used for the library was the immunoSEQ multiplex PCR assay. A mixture of 60 forward primers for TCR Vbeta segments and 13 reverse primers for TCR Jbeta segments was used in the multiplex PCR. The clones in this table, taken by TCRdb from immuneACCESS, are in-frame only. Not every clone is retained; where verified, under half of the shortfall comes from an unresolved V gene, and the cause of the rest is unknown. The sample includes 160,000 or so clones, with about 80% observed a single time. 9.5% to 10% of the sample goes to the ten largest clones. Sequencing was performed on PBMCs. The source is a man aged 18-30 years in good health and CMV-seropositive.

The chain has TRBV15 and TRBJ2-5, with TRBD2 matching 11 bases. After removal of 2 bases from V and 5 bases from J, the junction contained 7 bases not matched to a gene. Germline CDR1 is LNHNV and CDR2 is YYDKDF (reference sequence). The CDR3 totals 16 residues. The CDR3 nucleotides read TGTGCCACCAGCAGAAGGCTAGCGGGAGGCCTGGAGACCCAGTACTTC. As protein: CATSRRLAGGLETQYF.

The CDR3 here is CASSADRANQPQHF. For the CDR3, the DNA is TGTGCCAGCAGTGCCGACAGGGCAAATCAGCCCCAGCATTTT. The rearrangement joins TRBV2 to TRBJ1-5; 7 bases align to TRBD1. CDR3 length: 14 amino acids. With V trimmed by 4 bases and J by 4 bases, 4 bases remained unmatched. Germline V lookup: CDR1 SNHLY, CDR2 FYNNEI.

This rearrangement joins TRBV9 to TRBJ2-5, with D possibly TRBD2 on 5 matching bases. The CDR3 runs 14 residues. Trimming took 0 bases from V and 5 from J, leaving 11 bases between them. In germline, CDR1 is SGDLS, CDR2 YYNGEE. CDR3 sequence: CASSVALAMETQYF. For the CDR3, the DNA is TGTGCCAGCAGCGTAGCTCTAGCCATGGAGACCCAGTACTTC.

The gene calls are TRBV5-8 and TRBJ2-7; tentatively, D is TRBD2 (5 bases). There are 14 residues in the CDR3. CDR1 is SGHTS and CDR2 is YDEGEE in the germline V gene. The germline V and J ends were trimmed by 6 bases and 0 bases, with 13 bases remaining between them. In DNA, the CDR3 is TGTGCCAGCAACCCCGGACTCATCTCCTACGAGCAGTACTTC. Residues: CASNPGLISYEQYF.

The chain carries TRBV19 and TRBJ2-1; the match to TRBD2 covers 11 bases. The trim removed 7 bases at V and 4 bases at J, leaving 9 bases unmatched. The CDR3 contains 16 residues. The V gene's germline CDR1 is LNHDA and CDR2 SQIVND (reference sequence). The CDR3 DNA reads as TGTGCCAGTACCAAACTTGTAGCGGGAGGGTACAATGAGCAGTTCTTC. It encodes CASTKLVAGGYNEQFF.

The DNA of the CDR3 is TGTGCAAGTCGCTTAGCGTCGGGGGGCGGCGAGCAGTACTTC. This encodes CASRLASGGGEQYF. This sequence joins TRBV12-2 and TRBJ2-7; TRBD2 reflects the table's D call only, with no check against the DNA. TRBV12-2 is a pseudogene locus. This CDR3 contains 14 residues.

The chain combines TRBV18 with TRBJ1-5, with D possibly being TRBD1 (6 bases). CDR3 length: 15 residues. V gave up 3 bases and J gave up 5 bases, with 14 bases separating them. Germline CDR1 KGHSH, CDR2 LQKENI. CDR3 DNA sequence: TGTGCCAGCTCACCCGACGGGACACCATATCAGCCCCAGCATTTT. This codes for CASSPDGTPYQPQHF.

This sequence joins TRBV4-1 and TRBJ2-7; D may be TRBD2 (6 bases). Trimming shortened V by 5 bases and J by 0 bases, and 8 bases separated the two germline ends. The germline gives CDR1 MGHRA, CDR2 YSYEKL. The CDR3 sequence is 13 residues long. The CDR3 region is CASSYGGSYEQYF. CDR3 sequence (DNA): TGCGCCAGCAGCTACGGGGGCTCCTACGAGCAGTACTTC.

This chain connects TRBV5-6 to TRBJ2-5; D may be TRBD2 (5 bases). CDR1 is SGHDT, CDR2 YYEEEE, per germline. The CDR3 consists of 15 residues. Trimming stripped 0 bases from V and 4 bases from J, with 13 bases between. CDR3 sequence (DNA): TGTGCCAGCAGCTTGGCCACGGGGTGGGGAGAGACCCAGTACTTC. It encodes CASSLATGWGETQYF. Supplemented by reference TRBV5-6 and TRBJ2-5, the full variable domain reads DAGVTQSPTHLIKTRGQQVTLRCSPKSGHDTVSWYQQALGQGPQFIFQYYEEEERQRGNFPDRFSGHQFPNYSSELNVNALLLGDSALYLCASSLATGWGETQYFGPGTRLLVL.

This clone was observed a single time. CDR3 sequence (DNA): TGTGCCAGCAGTTCGCGAATGAACACTGAAGCTTTCTTT. Its protein product is CASSSRMNTEAFF. The J gene is TRBJ1-1, the V gene TRBV27; no clear D gene. Germline V gives CDR1 MNHEY, CDR2 SMNVEV (reference sequence). The V end lost 4 bases, the J end lost 0 bases, and 6 bases lay between the germline ends. The CDR3 extends over 13 amino acids.

The gene calls are TRBV5-1 and TRBJ2-1; tentatively, D is TRBD2 (5 bases). The V end lost 5 bases, the J end lost 8 bases, and 11 bases lay between the germline ends. The CDR3 spans 12 residues. Germline assignment: CDR1 SGHRS and CDR2 YFSETQ. CDR3 bases: TGCGCCAGCAGTCCGGGGTACGATGAGCAGTTCTTC. It specifies CASSPGYDEQFF.

The V call is TRBV9, the J call TRBJ1-1, with TRBD1 identical over 7 bases. This CDR3 region has 15 residues. The V and J ends lost 4 bases and 1 base, in that order; junction bases with no gene match: 7. Germline values: CDR1 SGDLS, CDR2 YYNGEE. The CDR3 sequence is CASSLYGQENTEAFF. CDR3 sequence (DNA): TGTGCCAGCAGCCTTTATGGACAGGAGAACACTGAAGCTTTCTTT.

Only one count was recorded for this clone. The rearrangement uses TRBV5-1 and TRBJ1-6; D gene ambiguous. The V gene's germline CDR1 is SGHRS and CDR2 YFSETQ. V was cut by 0 bases and J by 10 bases, with 14 bases left in between. The CDR3 is 15 amino acids. The CDR3 spells CASSLDAVTHSPLHF. DNA of the CDR3: TGCGCCAGCAGCTTGGACGCGGTAACCCACTCACCCCTCCACTTT.

This chain links TRBV4-2 with TRBJ2-1; TRBD2 matches 8 bases. V gave up 3 bases and J gave up 6 bases; unmatched junction bases: 10. Germline values: CDR1 LGHNA, CDR2 YNFKEQ. The CDR3 runs to 16 residues. CDR3: CASSQSSSGGTNEQFF. CDR3 coding DNA: TGTGCCAGCAGCCAGTCGTCCAGCGGGGGAACCAATGAGCAGTTCTTC.

V gene TRBV2 combines with J gene TRBJ1-5; 11 nucleotides line up with TRBD1. The CDR3 is 15 residues long. CDR1 is SNHLY, CDR2 FYNNEI, per germline. The ends lost 7 bases at V and 1 base at J; junction bases unmatched: 3. The DNA of the CDR3 is TGTGCCAGCACCGGGACAGGGGGAAGCAATCAGCCCCAGCATTTT. Its translation: CASTGTGGSNQPQHF. Variable domain in full (rest from reference TRBV2 and TRBJ1-5): EPEVTQTPSHQVTQMGQEVILRCVPISNHLYFYWYRQILGQKVEFLVSFYNNEISEKSEIFDDQFSVERPDGSNFTLKIRSTKLEDSAMYFCASTGTGGSNQPQHFGDGTRLSIL.

The chain couples TRBV19 to TRBJ2-6; D is unclear. Germline values: CDR1 LNHDA, CDR2 SQIVND (reference sequence). The CDR3 covers 13 residues. Trimming shortened V by 5 bases and J by 4 bases, and 6 bases separated the two germline ends. CDR3 sequence reads: CASSPGGANVLTF. CDR3 coding DNA: TGTGCCAGTAGTCCCGGGGGGGCCAACGTCCTGACTTTC.

The CDR3 spells CASSLAANYGYTF. DNA for the CDR3: TGCGCCAGCAGTTTGGCAGCTAACTATGGCTACACCTTC. The V gene is TRBV10-2, the J gene TRBJ1-2; D uncertain. CDR1 is WSHSY and CDR2 is SAAADI in the germline V gene. The CDR3 is 13 residues long. The V gene lost 5 bases and the J gene lost 0 bases, with 7 bases spanning the gap.

This chain connects TRBV7-3 to TRBJ2-5; D ambiguous. Germline values: CDR1 SGHTA, CDR2 FQGTGA. CDR3 size: 16 residues. The V end was cut by 2 bases, the J end by 7 bases, with 20 bases between. The CDR3 spells CASSLSSPTANGTQYF. Written as DNA, the CDR3 is TGTGCCAGCAGCTTATCTTCCCCCACAGCTAACGGGACCCAGTACTTC.

The rearrangement uses TRBV11-3 and TRBJ2-1; 7 nucleotides line up with TRBD1. Losses at the gene ends were 5 bases for V and 4 bases for J; bases not matched to a gene: 11. Looked up from germline, CDR1 is SGHNT and CDR2 is YENEEA. The CDR3 spans 16 residues. The CDR3 protein is CASSPKDRKIYNEQFF. In nucleotides, the CDR3 is TGTGCCAGCAGCCCAAAGGACAGGAAGATTTACAATGAGCAGTTCTTC.

V is TRBV19 and J is TRBJ1-5; D uncertain. V shed 3 bases and J shed 0 bases, with 6 bases lying between them. The CDR3 has 14 residues. CDR1 and CDR2 (germline): LNHDA, SQIVND (reference sequence). The CDR3 region is CASSIENSNQPQHF. DNA of the CDR3: TGTGCCAGTAGTATTGAGAATAGCAATCAGCCCCAGCATTTT.

This clone has just one count. This chain joins TRBV9 and TRBJ2-1; 8 nucleotides agree with TRBD2. This CDR3 region has 15 residues. After removal of 4 bases from V and 7 bases from J, the junction contained 10 bases not matched to a gene. In germline, CDR1 is SGDLS, CDR2 YYNGEE. CDR3 loop: CASSPGAGASNEQFF. CDR3 nucleotide sequence: TGTGCCAGCAGCCCTGGAGCGGGAGCTAGTAATGAGCAGTTCTTC.

The V and J genes are TRBV5-6 and TRBJ2-4; no reliable D call. The CDR3 spans 12 residues. Trimming removed 0 bases from V and 15 bases from J, with 13 bases in between. Germline CDR1 and CDR2: SGHDT and YYEEEE. CDR3 DNA: TGTGCCAGCAGCTTGGCGTCCTTCAGGTTGTACTTC. Residues: CASSLASFRLYF.

V gene TRBV14 combines with J gene TRBJ2-3; no clear D. The CDR3 is 14 residues long. Germline V CDR1 and CDR2: SGHDN, FVKESK. V was pared by 0 bases and J by 4 bases, with 8 bases between. The CDR3 loop reads CASSQDLRPDTQYF. The CDR3 DNA follows: TGTGCCAGCAGCCAAGATCTTCGTCCAGATACGCAGTATTTT.

The V and J genes are TRBV13 and TRBJ2-1, with a weak D call TRBD2 (6 bases). CDR1 is PRHDT and CDR2 is FYEKMQ in the germline V gene (reference sequence). This CDR3 has 15 residues. V was cut by 5 bases and J by 6 bases, with 17 bases left in between. DNA of the CDR3: TGTGCCAGCAGCCCAACCGGGGCTAGCGTCAATGAGCAGTTCTTC. Its protein product is CASSPTGASVNEQFF.

The sample holds one count of this clone. The chain has TRBV5-5 and TRBJ1-5; 10 bases agree with TRBD1. The V gene end was trimmed by 4 bases and the J gene end by 6 bases; junction bases not matched to a gene: 7. The CDR3 totals 15 residues. From germline, CDR1 is SGHKS and CDR2 YYEKEE (reference sequence). CDR3 nucleotides: TGTGCCAGCAGCCCCGGGACAGGGGTAGGTCAGCCCCAGCATTTT. This translates into CASSPGTGVGQPQHF.

This rearrangement joins TRBV15 to TRBJ1-2, with TRBD1 matching over 7 bases. The ends lost 0 bases at V and 5 bases at J; junction bases unmatched: 6. This CDR3 has 15 residues. CDR1 is LNHNV and CDR2 is YYDKDF in the germline V gene (reference sequence). In DNA, the CDR3 is TGTGCCACCAGCAGAGATCCCACAGGGGAGTATGGCTACACCTTC. This codes for CATSRDPTGEYGYTF.

This clone was detected a few times. The gene calls are TRBV6-1 and TRBJ1-1, with D perhaps TRBD1 (6 bases). The CDR3 runs to 15 residues. Germline V gives CDR1 MNHNS, CDR2 SASEGT. V was trimmed by 6 bases and J by 6 bases, leaving 20 bases between them. As DNA, the CDR3 is TGTGCCAGCAGAACTGACAGGTTCCGAGTTGCTGAAGCTTTCTTT. This gives the protein CASRTDRFRVAEAFF.